This TCR beta chain was sequenced during a study of T-cell reconstitution after alpha-beta-depleted transplantation in children. Trimming took 5 bases from V and 0 from J, leaving 15 bases between them. This CDR3 spans 16 amino acids. Preparation of the TCRbeta library used unique molecular identifiers. TCRdb reprocessed the PCR reads via MiXCR and lists one record per CDR3 protein. The sample lists around 370,000 distinct CDR3 sequences; 10% were seen once. This sequence was found in a human donor who donated a stem cell graft to a child with acute lymphoblastic leukemia. The specimen comprised PBMCs from the stem cell graft donor, sampled from the stem cell graft. V usage is TRBV12-3 or TRBV12-4 and J usage is TRBJ2-3; D tentatively fits TRBD1 or TRBD2 (6 bases each). CDR3 nucleotides: TGTGCCAGCAGTCCAGGAGGGGGACAAAGCACAGATACGCAGTATTTT. Its protein is CASSPGGGQSTDTQYF.